These 10 T cell receptor beta chains came from one sample sequenced in a study of blood T cell repertoires in COVID-19. This table comes from immunoSEQ multiplex PCR, and its TCRdb copy is limited to in-frame clones, with some not included. The sample has under 20,000 clones, 75% to 85% seen once; the top ten hold roughly 23%. The source material was peripheral blood. These receptors were obtained from an elderly man with active COVID-19.

This clone turned up a few times. V and J are TRBV5-3 and TRBJ1-5; TRBD1 might be the D (6 bases). Being an ORF, TRBV5-3 has a function that is uncertain. The CDR3 spans 15 residues. V was clipped by 0 bases and J by 6 bases, with 13 bases between them. CDR3 in amino acids: CARSLGRGRVQPQHF. For the CDR3, the DNA is TGTGCCAGAAGCTTGGGAAGGGGGAGGGTTCAGCCCCAGCATTTT.

V is TRBV27 and J is TRBJ2-3; D may be TRBD2 (5 bases). CDR1 and CDR2 (germline): MNHEY, SMNVEV (reference sequence). Trimming took off 0 bases at V and 4 bases at J, with 17 bases between the two ends. This CDR3 has 17 amino acids. The CDR3 region has the DNA TGTGCCAGCAGTTTATCGACCTTGTCGGGAATATCAGATACGCAGTATTTT. It codes for CASSLSTLSGISDTQYF.

The V gene is TRBV12-3 or TRBV12-4, the J gene TRBJ2-7; D not resolved. V was shortened by 4 bases and J by 1 base, with 5 bases between the two germline ends. The CDR3 covers 12 residues. The CDR3 DNA is TGTGCCAGCAGTTCAGGTTCCTACGAGCAGTACTTC. Its translation is CASSSGSYEQYF.

A single count supports this clone. The chain has TRBV30 and TRBJ2-2; the D gene is possibly TRBD1 (6 bases). CDR1 is GTSNPN, CDR2 SVGIG, per germline (reference sequence). The CDR3 is made up of 13 amino acids. Trimming cost V 2 bases and J 5 bases, with 9 bases left between them. The CDR3 loop is CAWSPGTTGELFF. CDR3 nucleotides: TGTGCCTGGAGTCCTGGGACAACCGGGGAGCTGTTTTTT.

The gene calls are TRBV18 and TRBJ2-6, with TRBD2 as a possible D gene (5 bases). Per germline, CDR1 KGHSH and CDR2 LQKENI. V shed 6 bases and J shed 2 bases, with 17 bases lying between them. The CDR3 has 17 residues. The CDR3 coding sequence is TGTGCCAGCTCCCCCCGGCGTGAGGGTACTGGGGCCAACGTCCTGACTTTC. Amino acids: CASSPRREGTGANVLTF.

A few counts support this clone. This chain uses TRBV28 with TRBJ2-5; the D is unclear. This CDR3 region has 14 residues. Germline CDR1 MDHEN, CDR2 SYDVKM. V was trimmed by 4 bases and J by 3 bases, leaving 12 bases between them. Here the CDR3 reads CASSSQGVEETQYF. The CDR3 coding sequence is TGTGCCAGCAGTTCCCAAGGAGTTGAAGAGACCCAGTACTTC.

Sample share makes this clone medium-sized. DNA of the CDR3: TGCGCCAGCAGCCAAGATTGGGGACAGCAGAATTCACCCCTCCACTTT. Residues: CASSQDWGQQNSPLHF. The chain carries TRBV4-3 and TRBJ1-6; TRBD1 agrees at 7 bases. From germline, CDR1 is LGHNA and CDR2 YSLEER. V gave up 0 bases and J gave up 7 bases; unmatched junction bases: 6. The CDR3 sequence is 16 residues long.

V gene TRBV28 combines with J gene TRBJ2-3; maybe TRBD2 (5 bases). This CDR3 has 15 amino acids. Trimming stripped 8 bases from V and 0 bases from J, with 15 bases between. Germline V gene lookup returns CDR1 MDHEN and CDR2 SYDVKM. The CDR3 reads CASSASGTSTDTQYF. The CDR3 region has the DNA TGTGCCAGCTCGGCAAGCGGAACTAGCACAGATACGCAGTATTTT.

This chain joins TRBV27 and TRBJ1-6; 10 nucleotides match TRBD1. Losses at the gene ends were 4 bases for V and 6 bases for J; bases not matched to a gene: 6. This CDR3 is built from 16 residues. CDR1 MNHEY and CDR2 SMNVEV come from the germline V gene (reference sequence). The CDR3 DNA reads as TGTGCCAGCAGTTCTGGGACAGGGGTTGGTAATTCACCCCTCCACTTT. This codes for CASSSGTGVGNSPLHF.

In its sample, this clone was seen once. This sequence joins TRBV11-3 and TRBJ2-7; 9 nucleotides line up with TRBD1. V trimming: 0 bases; J trimming: 7 bases; junction bases outside the gene matches: 7. Germline assignment: CDR1 SGHNT and CDR2 YENEEA. CDR3 length: 15 residues. CDR3 nucleotides: TGTGCCAGCAGCTTAGATGGGACAGGGCATGGGGAGCAGTACTTC. This gives the protein CASSLDGTGHGEQYF.